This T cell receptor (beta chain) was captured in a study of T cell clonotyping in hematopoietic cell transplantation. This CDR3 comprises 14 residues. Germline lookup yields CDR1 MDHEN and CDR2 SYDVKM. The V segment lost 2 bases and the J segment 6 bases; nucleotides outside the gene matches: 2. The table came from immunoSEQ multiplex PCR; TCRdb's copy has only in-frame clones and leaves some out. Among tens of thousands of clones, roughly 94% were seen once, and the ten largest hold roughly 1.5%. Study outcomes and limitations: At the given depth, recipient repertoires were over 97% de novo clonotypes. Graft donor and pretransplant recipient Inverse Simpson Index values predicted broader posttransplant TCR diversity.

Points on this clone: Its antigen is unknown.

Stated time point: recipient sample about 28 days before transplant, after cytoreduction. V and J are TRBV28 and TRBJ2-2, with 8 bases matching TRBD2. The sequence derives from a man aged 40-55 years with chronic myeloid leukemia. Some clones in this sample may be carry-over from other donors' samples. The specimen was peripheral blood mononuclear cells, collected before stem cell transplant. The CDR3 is CASSLAGRAGELFF. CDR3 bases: TGTGCCAGCAGTTTAGCCGGGAGGGCCGGGGAGCTGTTTTTT.